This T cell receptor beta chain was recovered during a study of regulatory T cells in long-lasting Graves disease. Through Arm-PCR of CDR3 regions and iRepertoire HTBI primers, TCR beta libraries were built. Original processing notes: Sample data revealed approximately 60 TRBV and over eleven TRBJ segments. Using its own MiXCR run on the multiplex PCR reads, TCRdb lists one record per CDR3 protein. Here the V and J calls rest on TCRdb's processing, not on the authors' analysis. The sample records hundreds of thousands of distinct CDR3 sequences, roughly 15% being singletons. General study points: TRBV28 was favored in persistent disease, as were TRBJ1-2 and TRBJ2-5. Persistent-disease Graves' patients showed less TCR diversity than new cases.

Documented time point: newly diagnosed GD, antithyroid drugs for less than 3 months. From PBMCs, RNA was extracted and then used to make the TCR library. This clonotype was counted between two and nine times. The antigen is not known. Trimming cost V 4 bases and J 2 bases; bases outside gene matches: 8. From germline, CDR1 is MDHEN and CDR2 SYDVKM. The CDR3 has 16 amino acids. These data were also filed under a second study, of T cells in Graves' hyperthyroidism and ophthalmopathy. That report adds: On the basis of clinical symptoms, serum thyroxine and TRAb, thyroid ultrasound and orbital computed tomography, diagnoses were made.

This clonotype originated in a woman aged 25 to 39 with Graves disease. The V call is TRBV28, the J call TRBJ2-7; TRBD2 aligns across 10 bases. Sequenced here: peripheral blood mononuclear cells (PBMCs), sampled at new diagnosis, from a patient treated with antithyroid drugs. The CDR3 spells CASSSSGSLNPYEQYF. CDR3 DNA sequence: TGTGCCAGCAGTTCTAGCGGGAGTTTGAACCCCTACGAGCAGTACTTC.